Listed here are 24 T cell receptor beta chains from one sample, sequenced in a study of T cell changes during pregnancy in multiple sclerosis. Produced via immunoSEQ multiplex PCR; TCRdb's table is partial and in-frame only. The sample contains about 73,000 clones, roughly 92% of which appear only once. This material consisted of peripheral blood, taken in the third trimester of pregnancy. The receptor source for this set is a female donor in good health, enrolled as a control in a pregnancy study.

This clone occurred once. The chain combines TRBV28 with TRBJ2-7, with 9 nucleotides matching TRBD2. CDR3 length: 16 residues. The V and J ends lost 3 bases and 5 bases, in that order; junction bases with no gene match: 11. The germline V gene encodes CDR1 MDHEN and CDR2 SYDVKM. CDR3 DNA: TGTGCCAGCAGTTTGGATCCCGCGGGAGGGGGAGACGAGCAGTACTTC. Its translation: CASSLDPAGGGDEQYF.

This chain joins TRBV29-1 and TRBJ2-1, with TRBD1 matching over 7 bases. Germline V lookup: CDR1 SQVTM, CDR2 ANQGSEA. The trim removed 7 bases at V and 7 bases at J, leaving 10 bases unmatched. This CDR3 has 13 residues. The CDR3 here is CSATTGVGNEQFF. The DNA of the CDR3 is TGCAGCGCCACTACAGGGGTTGGGAATGAGCAGTTCTTC.

The rearrangement links TRBV5-1 to TRBJ1-1; no clear D gene. From germline, CDR1 is SGHRS and CDR2 YFSETQ. The V and J ends lost 0 bases and 0 bases respectively, with 6 bases between them. The CDR3 runs to 14 residues. In DNA form, the CDR3 reads TGCGCCAGCAGCTTGGGGCAGATGAACACTGAAGCTTTCTTT. It yields the protein CASSLGQMNTEAFF.

This clone was seen once. This sequence joins TRBV18 and TRBJ2-5; D remains unclear. V lost 6 bases and J lost 5, with 7 bases in between. The germline V gene has CDR1 KGHSH and CDR2 LQKENI. There are 11 residues in the CDR3. CDR3 bases: TGTGCCAGCTCCACCCGGGAGACCCAGTACTTC. Translation: CASSTRETQYF.

In this sample, this clone turned up once. J is TRBJ2-1 and V is TRBV18, with 9 bases matching TRBD2. V trimming: 2 bases; J trimming: 7 bases; junction bases outside the gene matches: 12. Germline lookup yields CDR1 KGHSH and CDR2 LQKENI. The CDR3 spans 17 residues. The CDR3 spells CASSPYQVAGDRNEQFF. In DNA, the CDR3 is TGTGCCAGCTCACCATACCAGGTAGCGGGGGACCGGAATGAGCAGTTCTTC.

The count of this clone is one. The V gene is TRBV15, the J gene TRBJ1-2, with D perhaps TRBD1 (5 bases). The CDR3 is made up of 15 amino acids. Trimming removed 3 bases at V and 8 bases at J, with 19 bases between. Germline values: CDR1 LNHNV, CDR2 YYDKDF (reference sequence). CDR3 nucleotide sequence: TGTGCCACCAGCAGCCGGGACTCCAAAGGCTGGGGCTACACCTTC. Its protein product is CATSSRDSKGWGYTF.

This chain's CDR3 is CASSLGRGLAGAMSYEQYF. In DNA, the CDR3 is TGTGCCAGCAGCTTAGGAAGGGGGCTAGCGGGAGCGATGTCCTACGAGCAGTACTTC. V is TRBV7-9 and J is TRBJ2-7, with TRBD2 matching over 10 bases. Germline CDR1 is SEHNR and CDR2 is FQNEAQ (reference sequence). J gave up 1 base and V 1 base, and 13 bases lay outside the gene matches. This CDR3 spans 19 amino acids.

The chain is built from TRBV19 and TRBJ2-1; 11 bases are shared with TRBD2. Germline V gene lookup returns CDR1 LNHDA and CDR2 SQIVND (reference sequence). V lost 5 bases to trimming and J lost 5 bases; unmatched junction nucleotides: 5. The CDR3 is 15 residues long. CDR3: CASSAGLAENNEQFF. DNA of the CDR3: TGTGCCAGTAGTGCGGGACTAGCGGAGAACAATGAGCAGTTCTTC. Based on the CDR3 plus reference TRBV19 and TRBJ2-1, the full variable domain is DGGITQSPKYLFRKEGQNVTLSCEQNLNHDAMYWYRQDPGQGLRLIYYSQIVNDFQKGDIAEGYSVSREKKESFPLTVTSAQKNPTAFYLCASSAGLAENNEQFFGPGTRLTVL.

The chain links TRBV28 to TRBJ1-2; 7 nucleotides line up with TRBD1. Germline V gene sequence: CDR1 MDHEN, CDR2 SYDVKM. The CDR3 consists of 17 residues. Germline trimming cut 3 bases from V and 8 bases from J; bases unmatched to any gene: 18. The CDR3 nucleotides read TGTGCCAGCAGTTTCGCGCCTAGACAGGGTCGGTTTTGGGGCTACACCTTC. Translating gives CASSFAPRQGRFWGYTF.

J is TRBJ2-7 and V is TRBV7-2; 7 positions agree with TRBD2. The length of the CDR3 is 14 residues. CDR1 and CDR2 from the germline V gene are SGHTA and FQGNSA. Trimming removed 5 bases from V and 4 bases from J; junction bases left unmatched: 8. The CDR3 is CASSPGRDWYEQYF. The DNA of the CDR3 is TGTGCCAGCAGCCCAGGGAGGGATTGGTACGAGCAGTACTTC.

CDR3 amino acids: CSVYNSYEQYF. The CDR3 DNA reads TGCAGCGTTTATAACTCCTACGAGCAGTACTTC. The chain carries TRBV29-1 and TRBJ2-7; D is unclear. Germline CDR1 is SQVTM and CDR2 is ANQGSEA. This CDR3 region has 11 residues. V was cut by 5 bases and J by 0 bases, with 5 bases left in between.

The CDR3 DNA follows: TGTGCCAGCAGCTTGGGACTAGCAGCTAGCACAGATACGCAGTATTTT. This encodes CASSLGLAASTDTQYF. The rearrangement links TRBV7-3 to TRBJ2-3; 9 bases fit TRBD2. CDR1 is SGHTA and CDR2 is FQGTGA in the germline V gene. The V segment lost 3 bases and the J segment 0 bases; nucleotides outside the gene matches: 4. The CDR3 totals 16 residues.

This chain links TRBV10-2 with TRBJ1-5; 7 nucleotides line up with TRBD1. Trimming cost V 6 bases and J 4 bases; bases outside gene matches: 6. The CDR3 covers 14 residues. Germline lookup yields CDR1 WSHSY and CDR2 SAAADI. In nucleotides, the CDR3 is TGCGCCAGCAGACACCGACAGGGAAATCAGCCCCAGCATTTT. This encodes CASRHRQGNQPQHF.

The rearrangement links TRBV19 to TRBJ1-1; perhaps TRBD1 as D (6 bases). The CDR3 totals 15 residues. Trimming left V 5 bases short and J 0 bases short, with 13 bases between. Germline CDR1 reads LNHDA; CDR2 reads SQIVND (reference sequence). The CDR3 nucleotides read TGTGCCAGTAGTCCTAGCGGACAGCTGAACACTGAAGCTTTCTTT. It translates to CASSPSGQLNTEAFF.

This chain uses TRBV28 with TRBJ2-5, with 8 bases matching TRBD1. There are 16 residues in the CDR3. From germline, CDR1 is MDHEN and CDR2 SYDVKM. Trimming took 5 bases from V and 5 from J; bases not matched to a gene: 13. The CDR3: CASSRPDRGAGETQYF. DNA of the CDR3: TGTGCCAGCAGTCGCCCCGACAGGGGCGCAGGGGAGACCCAGTACTTC.

The chain recombines TRBV9 with TRBJ1-1; D remains unclear. The length of the CDR3 is 16 residues. From germline, CDR1 is SGDLS and CDR2 YYNGEE. V was trimmed by 0 bases and J by 0 bases, leaving 12 bases between them. The CDR3 DNA reads TGTGCCAGCAGCGTAGGCCCGAGAGGCATGAACACTGAAGCTTTCTTT. Amino acids: CASSVGPRGMNTEAFF.

The J gene is TRBJ2-3, the V gene TRBV11-2, with 13 bases identical to TRBD2. Germline V gene data show CDR1 as SGHAT and CDR2 as FQNNGV. CDR3 size: 16 residues. J gave up 5 bases and V 4 bases, and 6 bases lay outside the gene matches. The CDR3 reads CASSSPGTSGVDTQYF. The CDR3 DNA sequence: TGTGCCAGCAGCTCGCCGGGGACTAGCGGGGTAGATACGCAGTATTTT.

The chain employs TRBV7-8 and TRBJ1-4, with 8 bases matching TRBD1. V lost 6 bases and J lost 6; bases outside the gene matches: 9. Germline V gives CDR1 SGHVS, CDR2 FQNEAQ. The CDR3 is 15 amino acids. The CDR3 coding sequence is TGTGCCAGCAGTTTACAGGGGGTGGTACATGAAAAACTGTTTTTT. Translating gives CASSLQGVVHEKLFF.

The chain employs TRBV11-1 and TRBJ1-5; no clear D. CDR3 size: 14 residues. Trimming cost V 4 bases and J 6 bases, with 13 bases left between them. CDR1 is SGHAT, CDR2 FQDESV, per germline (reference sequence). CDR3 sequence (DNA): TGTGCCAGCAGCTCGCGGGAACTGGCTCAGCCCCAGCATTTT. The encoded protein is CASSSRELAQPQHF.

This sequence joins TRBV27 and TRBJ2-3, with 9 bases lining up with TRBD1. V trimming: 3 bases; J trimming: 1 base; junction bases outside the gene matches: 5. The CDR3 extends over 16 amino acids. The V gene's germline CDR1 is MNHEY and CDR2 SMNVEV (reference sequence). CDR3 sequence: CASSFMTGGGTDTQYF. The CDR3 DNA reads as TGTGCCAGCAGTTTTATGACAGGGGGAGGCACAGATACGCAGTATTTT.

The gene calls are TRBV6-1 and TRBJ2-1; D might be TRBD2 (5 bases). CDR1 is MNHNS and CDR2 is SASEGT in the germline V gene. Trimming stripped 2 bases from V and 7 bases from J, with 9 bases between. The CDR3 totals 13 residues. The CDR3 DNA sequence: TGTGCCAGCAGTGAACCCCCGGGGAATGAGCAGTTCTTC. Its translation: CASSEPPGNEQFF.

The V call is TRBV4-1, the J call TRBJ2-7; 8 nucleotides agree with TRBD1. CDR1 and CDR2 (germline): MGHRA, YSYEKL. Trimming took 1 base from V and 2 from J; bases not matched to a gene: 4. The CDR3 extends over 15 amino acids. The CDR3 here is CASSQVQGVTYEQYF. The CDR3 coding sequence is TGCGCCAGCAGCCAAGTACAGGGGGTGACCTACGAGCAGTACTTC.

The genes are TRBV28 and TRBJ2-7, with TRBD1 as a possible D gene (6 bases). V lost 9 bases, J lost 0 bases, and 9 bases lay in between. Germline CDR1 is MDHEN and CDR2 is SYDVKM. The CDR3 spans 12 residues. CDR3 sequence (DNA): TGTGCCAGTAAGGGGGTCTCCTACGAGCAGTACTTC. Translated: CASKGVSYEQYF.

This chain joins TRBV6-5 and TRBJ2-1; possible D gene TRBD2, 5 bases. Trimming left V 2 bases short and J 6 bases short, with 5 bases between. From germline, CDR1 is MNHEY and CDR2 SVGAGI. The CDR3 is 12 amino acids. The CDR3, as DNA: TGTGCCAGCAGTTACGGAGGCAATGAGCAGTTCTTC. Encoded protein: CASSYGGNEQFF.